This note documents a single T cell receptor (beta chain) sequence. These data are taken from a study of neoadjuvant anti-PD-1 for oral cavity cancer. This CDR3 spans 16 amino acids. CDR1 and CDR2 (germline): SGHTA, FQGNSA. V lost 2 bases to trimming and J lost 2 bases, with 15 bases between them. The data were produced by immunoSEQ multiplex PCR, yet TCRdb's version contains in-frame clones alone and is incomplete. Here the sample spans just over 14,000 clones, 65% to 80% being singletons. The sequencing used PBMCs, collected before nivolumab (anti-PD-1) treatment. The gene calls are TRBV7-2 and TRBJ1-2, with D unclear. The receptor's source is a person aged 35 to 85 with oral cavity squamous cell carcinoma. The CDR3 spells CASSLSAGHLNYGYTF. The CDR3 coding sequence is TGTGCCAGCAGCTTATCGGCGGGTCACCTAAACTATGGCTACACCTTC.